These 26 T cell receptor beta chains were all obtained from the same sample, sequenced in a study of T cells after posttransplantation cyclophosphamide. Here immunoSEQ multiplex PCR was the method, and the copy in TCRdb shows in-frame clones only, minus some. The sample comprises about 11,000 clones, 86% of which are singletons, and 25% to 35% rests with the top ten. Busulfan-fludarabine conditioning, marrow transplant, and cyclophosphamide on days +3 and +4 were administered. This sample comprised CD4+ T cells sorted from PBMCs, obtained after allogeneic stem cell transplant with posttransplant cyclophosphamide. The receptor set was obtained from a male patient younger than 45 who received an allogeneic stem cell transplant from a related donor, was CMV-positive, and had acute GVHD only. The graft donor may account for some of the T cells.

As regards this clone: At one end, the junction sequence differs from germline, possibly due to a read error. The V call is TRBV6-5, the J call TRBJ1-2, with TRBD1 identical over 8 bases. Germline loops: CDR1 MNHEY, CDR2 SVGAGI. This CDR3 spans 15 amino acids. Written as DNA, the CDR3 is TGTGCCAGCAGTTACGATCAGGGGGCTAAATATGGCTACACCTTC. This codes for CASSYDQGAKYGYTF.

The chain employs TRBV19 and TRBJ2-7, with TRBD2 identical over 8 bases. This CDR3 region has 16 residues. CDR1 and CDR2 (germline): LNHDA, SQIVND (reference sequence). Trimming cost V 6 bases and J 4 bases; bases outside gene matches: 14. CDR3 loop: CASSSPHGGAGYEQYF. CDR3 bases: TGTGCCAGTAGCTCTCCGCACGGGGGGGCTGGGTACGAGCAGTACTTC.

V is TRBV4-3 and J is TRBJ1-5, with TRBD1 as a possible D gene (5 bases). CDR3 length equals 15 residues. From germline, CDR1 is LGHNA and CDR2 YSLEER. V shed 0 bases and J shed 5 bases, with 11 bases lying between them. CDR3: CASSQEYDRDQPQHF. The CDR3 DNA is TGCGCCAGCAGCCAAGAATACGACAGAGATCAGCCCCAGCATTTT.

This chain uses TRBV19 with TRBJ1-1; no definite D call. Germline V gene lookup returns CDR1 LNHDA and CDR2 SQIVND (reference sequence). This CDR3 is 14 amino acids long. Trimming took 1 base from V and 0 from J, leaving 6 bases between them. As DNA, the CDR3 is TGTGCCAGTAGTATAGTGCAGATGAACACTGAAGCTTTCTTT. As protein: CASSIVQMNTEAFF.

The rearrangement joins TRBV5-1 to TRBJ1-2; 7 nucleotides agree with TRBD1. This CDR3 has 15 residues. Unmatched junction bases numbered 12, after V lost 4 bases and J lost 6 bases. Germline V lookup: CDR1 SGHRS, CDR2 YFSETQ. The CDR3 bases are TGCGCCAGCAGCCAGACACAGGGGAGGTCGGATGGCTACACCTTC. Its protein is CASSQTQGRSDGYTF.

The J gene is TRBJ1-1, the V gene TRBV7-9; a possible D gene is TRBD1 (5 bases). Germline V lookup: CDR1 SEHNR, CDR2 FQNEAQ (reference sequence). V was clipped by 5 bases and J by 11 bases, with 21 bases between them. The CDR3 extends over 14 amino acids. The CDR3 reads CASSVDFLSGGAFF. The DNA of the CDR3 is TGTGCCAGCAGCGTTGACTTCCTCTCCGGGGGGGCTTTCTTT.

The chain combines TRBV10-3 with TRBJ1-1, with D unclear. From germline, CDR1 is ENHRY and CDR2 SYGVKD. Between the trimmed V and J ends, which lost 0 bases and 1 base, there was a span of 9 bases. The CDR3 is 15 residues long. This CDR3 is CAISESGGGNTEAFF. The CDR3 DNA reads as TGTGCCATCAGTGAGTCCGGTGGAGGGAACACTGAAGCTTTCTTT.

The J gene is TRBJ1-5, the V gene TRBV2, with D hard to call. Deletions cut 4 bases from V and 2 bases from J, with 12 bases between. Per the germline V gene, CDR1 is SNHLY and CDR2 is FYNNEI. This CDR3 has 15 amino acids. DNA of the CDR3: TGTGCCAGCAGTGCTGGAGGGAGTGGCAATCAGCCCCAGCATTTT. Translated: CASSAGGSGNQPQHF.

V is TRBV7-2 and J is TRBJ1-1; tentative D call: TRBD1 (6 bases). CDR1 is SGHTA, CDR2 FQGNSA, per germline. The CDR3 runs to 15 residues. The V gene lost 5 bases and the J gene lost 3 bases, with 16 bases spanning the gap. DNA for the CDR3: TGTGCCAGCAGCCCAAGGGGGGGTGGGGACACTGAAGCTTTCTTT. It yields the protein CASSPRGGGDTEAFF.

This clone was detected a few times. The chain is built from TRBV7-8 and TRBJ1-2; D remains ambiguous. The CDR3 sequence is 12 residues long. The V gene lost 5 bases and the J gene lost 8 bases, with 12 bases spanning the gap. Per the germline V gene, CDR1 is SGHVS and CDR2 is FQNEAQ. The CDR3 spells CASSPDKWGYTF. The CDR3 DNA reads as TGTGCCAGCAGCCCAGATAAGTGGGGCTACACCTTC. The variable domain in full, completed from reference TRBV7-8 and TRBJ1-2, reads GAGVSQSPRYKVAKRGQDVALRCDPISGHVSLFWYQQALGQGPEFLTYFQNEAQLDKSGLPSDRFFAERPEGSVSTLKIQRTQQEDSAVYLCASSPDKWGYTFGSGTRLTVV.

The gene calls are TRBV6-5 and TRBJ2-5, with D uncertain. The CDR3 has 14 amino acids. Trimming pared 2 bases from V and 3 bases from J, leaving 10 bases between. Per germline, CDR1 MNHEY and CDR2 SVGAGI. This CDR3 reads CASSYGLTKETQYF. The DNA for the CDR3 is TGTGCCAGCAGTTACGGTCTAACCAAAGAGACCCAGTACTTC.

V gene TRBV4-2 combines with J gene TRBJ1-5; D is undetermined. CDR1 LGHNA and CDR2 YNFKEQ come from the germline V gene. Trimming pared 2 bases from V and 1 base from J, leaving 9 bases between. The length of the CDR3 is 15 residues. CDR3 residues: CASSQSSGSNQPQHF. The CDR3 DNA sequence: TGTGCCAGCAGCCAATCGTCAGGAAGCAATCAGCCCCAGCATTTT.

The rearrangement joins TRBV4-2 to TRBJ1-1; D call uncertain. The V gene lost 1 base and the J gene lost 1 base, with 10 bases spanning the gap. This CDR3 is 15 amino acids long. The germline V gene encodes CDR1 LGHNA and CDR2 YNFKEQ. CDR3 in amino acids: CASSQASVANTEAFF. The CDR3 DNA reads as TGTGCCAGCAGCCAAGCGTCAGTGGCGAACACTGAAGCTTTCTTT.

The V call is TRBV6-5, the J call TRBJ1-3; D is uncertain. The V and J ends lost 6 bases and 5 bases respectively, with 5 bases between them. Germline CDR1 and CDR2: MNHEY and SVGAGI. This CDR3 is 11 amino acids long. The CDR3 DNA follows: TGTGCCAGCAGGTTTAGAAACACCATATATTTT. Translated: CASRFRNTIYF.

Only one count was recorded for this clone. V gene TRBV6-5 combines with J gene TRBJ2-7; D is perhaps TRBD1 (5 bases). V was pared by 5 bases and J by 1 base, with 12 bases between. The germline gives CDR1 MNHEY, CDR2 SVGAGI. The CDR3 is 14 residues long. CDR3: CASSRLTDSYEQYF. In nucleotides, the CDR3 is TGTGCCAGCAGTCGTTTGACAGATTCCTACGAGCAGTACTTC.

The genes are TRBV18 and TRBJ1-2, with D possibly being TRBD1 (5 bases). The germline V gene encodes CDR1 KGHSH and CDR2 LQKENI. The CDR3 runs to 14 residues. V gave up 0 bases and J gave up 1 base, with 6 bases separating them. In DNA form, the CDR3 reads TGTGCCAGCTCACCACCAGGGGTTAACTATGGCTACACCTTC. Amino acids: CASSPPGVNYGYTF.

This chain uses TRBV6-5 with TRBJ1-2; D is possibly TRBD1 (6 bases). The CDR3 consists of 16 residues. Germline assignment: CDR1 MNHEY and CDR2 SVGAGI. V was pared by 2 bases and J by 6 bases, with 19 bases between. Here the CDR3 DNA reads TGTGCCAGCAGTTACGGTGGACATCTGGGGGCTAATGGCTACACCTTC. It specifies CASSYGGHLGANGYTF.

The chain recombines TRBV19 with TRBJ1-1; 11 bases fit TRBD1. The CDR3 loop spans 13 amino acids. The germline V gene has CDR1 LNHDA and CDR2 SQIVND (reference sequence). The junction had 3 bases not matched to a gene; V was cut back by 7 bases and J by 5 bases. The CDR3 DNA is TGTGCCAGTAAGAGGGACAGGGGGACTGAAGCTTTCTTT. Amino acid sequence: CASKRDRGTEAFF.

As to this clone: At the DNA level, this CDR3 is encoded by other sequences in the same sample as well. This chain joins TRBV9 and TRBJ1-6, with 9 bases fitting TRBD1. V dropped 0 bases and J dropped 13; count of bases not matched to a gene: 8. The CDR3 runs to 15 residues. The germline V gene encodes CDR1 SGDLS and CDR2 YYNGEE. In DNA form, the CDR3 reads TGTGCCAGCAGCGTAGACAGGGGGCGGCAGTCCCCCCTCCACTTT. Translation gives CASSVDRGRQSPLHF.

The chain has TRBV28 and TRBJ1-1; 9 bases are a match to TRBD1. After removal of 8 bases from V and 4 bases from J, the junction contained 5 bases not matched to a gene. The CDR3 contains 13 residues. CDR1 is MDHEN, CDR2 SYDVKM, per germline. The DNA of the CDR3 is TGTGCCAGCTGGACAGGGGATCTCACTGAAGCTTTCTTT. Its translation: CASWTGDLTEAFF.

The chain combines TRBV4-2 with TRBJ1-4; tentative D call: TRBD1 (5 bases). The CDR3 runs to 16 residues. V lost 0 bases and J 4 bases, leaving 12 bases between the germline ends. Germline V lookup: CDR1 LGHNA, CDR2 YNFKEQ. The CDR3 DNA is TGTGCCAGCAGCCAAGACCCCCCGGGGGATAATGAAAAACTGTTTTTT. Its protein product is CASSQDPPGDNEKLFF.

The chain carries TRBV30 and TRBJ1-2; 8 bases align to TRBD1. The CDR3 is made up of 13 amino acids. The germline gives CDR1 GTSNPN, CDR2 SVGIG (reference sequence). J gave up 6 bases and V 5 bases, and 8 bases lay outside the gene matches. CDR3: CAWGQGAENGYTF. Here the CDR3 DNA reads TGTGCCTGGGGGCAGGGGGCAGAGAATGGCTACACCTTC.

The gene calls are TRBV5-4 and TRBJ2-7, with 8 bases identical to TRBD2. Germline CDR1 and CDR2: SGHNT and YYREEE (reference sequence). The CDR3 totals 15 residues. The junction had 8 bases not matched to a gene; V was cut back by 6 bases and J by 0 bases. The CDR3 region is CASTPTGGNSYEQYF. CDR3 sequence (DNA): TGTGCCAGCACCCCCACGGGGGGGAACTCCTACGAGCAGTACTTC.

This clone was recorded only once. This chain uses TRBV4-2 with TRBJ2-2; no firm D call. This CDR3 spans 14 amino acids. Germline CDR1 LGHNA, CDR2 YNFKEQ. The germline V and J ends were trimmed by 1 base and 1 base, with 4 bases remaining between them. CDR3 sequence (DNA): TGTGCCAGCAGCCAAGCTCGGAACACCGGGGAGCTGTTTTTT. Protein: CASSQARNTGELFF.

This sequence joins TRBV27 and TRBJ1-5, with D maybe TRBD1 (5 bases). The ends were cut back, 2 bases at V and 4 bases at J, with 12 bases in the middle. CDR1 is MNHEY, CDR2 SMNVEV, per germline (reference sequence). The CDR3 has 15 residues. Written as DNA, the CDR3 is TGTGCCAGCAGTTTACGGCAGGGCTGGAATCAGCCCCAGCATTTT. Translation gives CASSLRQGWNQPQHF.

This chain uses TRBV11-3 with TRBJ2-2; the match to TRBD2 covers 9 bases. The ends lost 2 bases at V and 7 bases at J; junction bases unmatched: 5. The CDR3 is 15 residues long. Germline V gene sequence: CDR1 SGHNT, CDR2 YENEEA. This chain's CDR3 is CASSLPSGVIGELFF. The CDR3 DNA sequence: TGTGCCAGCAGCTTACCTAGCGGGGTGATCGGGGAGCTGTTTTTT.